This entry lists 17 T cell receptor beta chains sequenced from one sample in a study of CD4+ T cells in melanoma. TCRdb's table, derived via immunoSEQ multiplex PCR, lists solely in-frame clones and lacks some. The table lists about 18,000 clones, more than 65% of them singletons. The sequencing sample was made of cells from a culture (not recorded whether cultured in vitro). These receptors all stem from a human donor with melanoma.

The V gene is TRBV9, the J gene TRBJ2-1; 8 nucleotides agree with TRBD2. Germline CDR1 reads SGDLS; CDR2 reads YYNGEE. V dropped 0 bases and J dropped 4; count of bases not matched to a gene: 3. The CDR3 extends over 15 amino acids. DNA of the CDR3: TGTGCCAGCAGCGTAGATAGCGGGACTTACAATGAGCAGTTCTTC. It is translated as CASSVDSGTYNEQFF.

The chain links TRBV27 to TRBJ1-1; 8 positions match TRBD1. The germline CDR1 and CDR2 sequences are MNHEY and SMNVEV (reference sequence). With 5 bases clipped from V and 5 bases from J, the junction kept 10 bases outside the gene matches. The CDR3 sequence is 15 residues long. CDR3 region: CASSGGTGRGTEAFF. The DNA for the CDR3 is TGTGCCAGCAGTGGGGGGACAGGCCGGGGGACTGAAGCTTTCTTT.

V is TRBV5-1 and J is TRBJ2-5, with 10 bases aligning to TRBD1. The CDR3 runs to 16 residues. Germline V gene data show CDR1 as SGHRS and CDR2 as YFSETQ. V lost 3 bases to trimming and J lost 5 bases; unmatched junction nucleotides: 10. The CDR3 protein is CASSSKPGTGVETQYF. CDR3 coding DNA: TGCGCCAGCAGCTCAAAGCCGGGGACAGGGGTCGAGACCCAGTACTTC.

The V and J genes are TRBV4-1 and TRBJ1-6; D might be TRBD1 (6 bases). Germline lookup yields CDR1 MGHRA and CDR2 YSYEKL. This CDR3 contains 17 residues. Trimming removed 4 bases from V and 7 bases from J, with 20 bases in between. CDR3 nucleotides: TGCGCCAGCAGCCGGGGGCGGGGGTACAGGGAGAATTCACCCCTCCACTTT. Its translation: CASSRGRGYRENSPLHF.

This chain connects TRBV10-2 to TRBJ2-1, with TRBD2 matching over 9 bases. Looked up from germline, CDR1 is WSHSY and CDR2 is SAAADI. The CDR3 has 16 residues. With V trimmed by 0 bases and J by 7 bases, 7 bases remained unmatched. The chain's CDR3 is CASSESGLALKNEQFF. The DNA for the CDR3 is TGCGCCAGCAGTGAGTCGGGACTAGCTTTAAAGAATGAGCAGTTCTTC.

The chain combines TRBV5-1 with TRBJ1-1; unclear D gene. Germline V CDR1 and CDR2: SGHRS, YFSETQ. V lost 4 bases and J lost 4, with 14 bases in between. The CDR3 is 14 amino acids. CDR3 coding DNA: TGCGCCAGCAGCACTCTGGGCGGGCTCACTGAAGCTTTCTTT. As protein: CASSTLGGLTEAFF.

The CDR3 is CSVARIGDTGELFF. The DNA for the CDR3 is TGCAGCGTCGCCCGGATAGGGGACACCGGGGAGCTGTTTTTT. The rearrangement joins TRBV29-1 to TRBJ2-2; the D gene is possibly TRBD1 (5 bases). Germline V gene sequence: CDR1 SQVTM, CDR2 ANQGSEA. V lost 6 bases, J lost 3 bases, and 14 bases lay in between. The CDR3 sequence is 14 residues long.

CDR3 nucleotides: TGCGCCAGCAGCAGGTTCACAGCGAACCAAGAGACCCAGTACTTC. Its protein product is CASSRFTANQETQYF. The V call is TRBV5-1, the J call TRBJ2-5; D call uncertain. CDR1 and CDR2 from the germline V gene are SGHRS and YFSETQ. CDR3 length: 15 residues. The V gene lost 4 bases and the J gene lost 0 bases, with 13 bases spanning the gap. The complete variable domain, with remaining parts taken from reference TRBV5-1 and TRBJ2-5, reads KAGVTQTPRYLIKTRGQQVTLSCSPISGHRSVSWYQQTPGQGLQFLFEYFSETQRNKGNFPGRFSGRQFSNSRSEMNVSTLELGDSALYLCASSRFTANQETQYFGPGTRLLVL.

Only a few counts were recorded for this clone. In DNA, the CDR3 is TGTGCCTGGAGACGGACAGGGTTGGGCTACACCTTC. Translated, it gives CAWRRTGLGYTF. This rearrangement joins TRBV30 to TRBJ1-2; 8 bases agree with TRBD1. The CDR3 spans 12 residues. Germline CDR1 GTSNPN, CDR2 SVGIG (reference sequence). The ends lost 3 bases at V and 8 bases at J; junction bases unmatched: 5. Complete variable domain (other parts from reference TRBV30 and TRBJ1-2): SQTIHQWPATLVQPVGSPLSLECTVEGTSNPNLYWYRQAAGRGLQLLFYSVGIGQISSEVPQNLSASRPQDRQFILSSKKLLLSDSGFYLCAWRRTGLGYTFGSGTRLTVV.

The genes are TRBV7-6 and TRBJ2-3; D ambiguous. There are 14 residues in the CDR3. Trimming left V 3 bases short and J 0 bases short, with 7 bases between. Germline CDR1 is SGHVS and CDR2 is FNYEAQ. CDR3 nucleotides: TGTGCCAGCAGCTTGACGTGGAGCACAGATACGCAGTATTTT. Translated, it gives CASSLTWSTDTQYF.

The rearrangement joins TRBV29-1 to TRBJ2-1, with 7 bases fitting TRBD1. J was trimmed by 9 bases and V by 8 bases; bases with no gene match: 13. The CDR3 spans 13 residues. CDR1 and CDR2 from the germline V gene are SQVTM and ANQGSEA. CDR3 sequence: CSLPGAGGSEQFF. The CDR3 region has the DNA TGCAGCCTTCCAGGGGCAGGGGGAAGTGAGCAGTTCTTC.

This clone was observed a single time. V gene TRBV6-5 combines with J gene TRBJ2-7; D is perhaps TRBD1 or TRBD2 (5 bases each). Trimming stripped 0 bases from V and 5 bases from J, with 14 bases between. Germline values: CDR1 MNHEY, CDR2 SVGAGI. This CDR3 contains 15 residues. The CDR3 reads CASSYSVTGGNEQYF. In nucleotides, the CDR3 is TGTGCCAGCAGTTACTCGGTCACAGGAGGCAACGAGCAGTACTTC.

The chain recombines TRBV30 with TRBJ1-3; no reliable D call. V lost 2 bases, J lost 1 base, and 6 bases lay in between. Germline CDR1 GTSNPN, CDR2 SVGIG (reference sequence). The CDR3 is made up of 13 amino acids. CDR3 DNA: TGTGCCTGGAGTCAGATTTCTGGAAACACCATATATTTT. This encodes CAWSQISGNTIYF.

The rearrangement joins TRBV6-5 to TRBJ2-7, with 8 nucleotides matching TRBD1. Germline lookup yields CDR1 MNHEY and CDR2 SVGAGI. The CDR3 is made up of 16 amino acids. Trimming took 0 bases from V and 2 from J; bases not matched to a gene: 6. The CDR3 DNA is TGTGCCAGCAGTTACTCCACGACAGGGGCTACCTACGAGCAGTACTTC. Its protein product is CASSYSTTGATYEQYF.

This chain's CDR3 is CASSLAGVNTEAFF. The DNA for the CDR3 is TGTGCCAGCAGCTTAGCTGGGGTGAACACTGAAGCTTTCTTT. The chain carries TRBV7-2 and TRBJ1-1; D remains unclear. V lost 0 bases to trimming and J lost 0 bases, with 5 bases between them. From germline, CDR1 is SGHTA and CDR2 FQGNSA. The CDR3 length is 14 residues. Using reference TRBV7-2 and TRBJ1-1 for the parts outside the CDR3, the full variable domain is GAGVSQSPSNKVTEKGKDVELRCDPISGHTALYWYRQSLGQGLEFLIYFQGNSAPDKSGLPSDRFSAERTGGSVSTLTIQRTQQEDSAVYLCASSLAGVNTEAFFGQGTRLTVV.

The V and J genes are TRBV6-5 and TRBJ2-7; D is unresolved. The CDR3 extends over 13 amino acids. Germline V gene sequence: CDR1 MNHEY, CDR2 SVGAGI. Trimming left V 5 bases short and J 5 bases short, with 13 bases between. CDR3 residues: CASSPLNSDEQYF. The CDR3 region has the DNA TGTGCCAGCAGTCCCCTGAACAGTGACGAGCAGTACTTC.

V is TRBV5-1 and J is TRBJ2-7, with D possibly TRBD2 on 6 matching bases. The CDR3 runs 16 residues. Per germline, CDR1 SGHRS and CDR2 YFSETQ. Trimming cost V 1 base and J 2 bases, with 16 bases left between them. The CDR3 loop is CASSLSGLASTYEQYF. The CDR3 DNA sequence: TGCGCCAGCAGCTTGTCAGGTCTAGCGAGCACCTACGAGCAGTACTTC.